A selection of T cell receptor beta chains follows, all from one sample in a study of T cell responses to AZD1222 COVID-19 vaccine. Repertoires were generated with immunoSEQ multiplex PCR, while TCRdb's copy carries only in-frame clones and drops some. The table includes about 150,000 clones, about 93% detected once. Here the sequenced sample was peripheral blood, taken on day 0 of AZD1222 vaccination. These TCRs come from an adult in good health. The CDR3 runs from the conserved cysteine through the conserved F or W. The D gene is left open where the match is weak.

d_call: .; j_call: TRBJ1-1; v_call: TRBV9; cdr3_nt: TGTGCCAGCAGCGTAGACGGGAACACTGAAGCTTTCTTT; cdr3_aa: CASSVDGNTEAFF
d_call: .; j_call: TRBJ2-7; v_call: TRBV20-1; cdr3_nt: TGCAGTGCGTCACAAGACTACGAGCAGTACTTC; cdr3_aa: CSASQDYEQYF
d_call: .; j_call: TRBJ2-1; v_call: TRBV5-1; cdr3_nt: TGCGCCAGCACATTAGGAGGTTCCTACAATGAGCAGTTCTTC; cdr3_aa: CASTLGGSYNEQFF
d_call: .; j_call: TRBJ2-7; v_call: TRBV2; cdr3_nt: TGTGCCAGCAGTGGGCTCGGTGGGGTCTACGAGCAGTACTTC; cdr3_aa: CASSGLGGVYEQYF
d_call: .; j_call: TRBJ2-3; v_call: TRBV4-1; cdr3_nt: TGCGCCAGCAGCCAAGAAAAAAGGGGCACAGATACGCAGTATTTT; cdr3_aa: CASSQEKRGTDTQYF
d_call: .; j_call: TRBJ2-7; v_call: TRBV5-1; cdr3_nt: TGCGCCAGCAGCTTGGGTGGATATTACGAGCAGTACTTC; cdr3_aa: CASSLGGYYEQYF
d_call: .; j_call: TRBJ1-4; v_call: TRBV19; cdr3_nt: TGTGCCAGTAGTGCCAGGGGTGGGGAACTGTTTTTT; cdr3_aa: CASSARGGELFF
d_call: .; j_call: TRBJ1-1; v_call: TRBV11-2; cdr3_nt: TGTGCCAGCAGCTTAGGACCGGCGCACCGGTCTGAAGCTTTCTTT; cdr3_aa: CASSLGPAHRSEAFF
d_call: .; j_call: TRBJ1-1; v_call: TRBV6-1; cdr3_nt: TGTGCCAGCAGTGAATGGGCAGGGTGGAGCACTGAAGCTTTCTTT; cdr3_aa: CASSEWAGWSTEAFF
d_call: TRBD2; j_call: TRBJ2-1; v_call: TRBV5-4; cdr3_nt: TGTGCCAGCAGCTACCCAACGGGAGGAATCAATGAGCAGTTCTTC; cdr3_aa: CASSYPTGGINEQFF